This is a list of T cell receptor beta chains from one sample in a study of T cell repertoires in cytomegalovirus infection. TCRdb re-analysed the reads in MiXCR, keeping a single row per CDR3 protein. The sample includes around 230,000 distinct CDR3 sequences, around 6.2% of them seen just once. Sequenced material: PBMCs. The receptor set was obtained from a human donor in good health (CMV status not recorded). Some clones in this sample may be carry-over from other donors' samples. Each CDR3 is given with its conserved first and last residue. The D gene is left open where the match is weak. A row's size may be missing; if present it is once, few, many or a size class.

V: TRBV20-1
J: TRBJ1-1
size: many
D: TRBD1
DNA: TGCAGTGCTAGTAACCCCGCGACAGGGCTTGACACTGAAGCTTTCTTT
CDR3: CSASNPATGLDTEAFF

V: TRBV2
J: TRBJ1-2
size: many
D: .
DNA: TGTGCCAGCAGTGAAGATCCAGGGCTCTATGGCTACACCTTC
CDR3: CASSEDPGLYGYTF

V: TRBV2
J: TRBJ2-2
size: many
D: .
DNA: TGTGCCAGTTGGAGAGGAGTAACCGGGGAGCTGTTTTTT
CDR3: CASWRGVTGELFF

V: TRBV20-1
J: TRBJ1-1
size: many
D: .
DNA: TGCAGTGCTAGAATGGGGGACACTGAAGCTTTCTTT
CDR3: CSARMGDTEAFF

V: TRBV4-3
J: TRBJ2-3
size: .
D: TRBD1
DNA: TGCGCCAGCAGCCAACCAGCCCGGACAGGGGGCGCAGATACGCAGTATTTT
CDR3: CASSQPARTGGADTQYF

V: TRBV23-1
J: TRBJ2-3
size: many
D: TRBD2
DNA: TGCGCCAGCAGTCGATACCCTAGCGGGGGCCCGCCGTTCACAGATACGCAGTATTTT
CDR3: CASSRYPSGGPPFTDTQYF

V: TRBV7-2
J: TRBJ1-5
size: many
D: .
DNA: TGTGCCAGCAGCTTAGACGTAGGGAATCAGCCCCAGCATTTT
CDR3: CASSLDVGNQPQHF

V: TRBV28
J: TRBJ1-5
size: many
D: .
DNA: TGTGCCAGCAGTTCCGGATGGCAGCCCCAGCATTTT
CDR3: CASSSGWQPQHF

V: TRBV6-2/TRBV6-3
J: TRBJ2-5
size: many
D: TRBD1
DNA: TGTGCCAGCAGTCGCCGGGACAGAGAGACCCAGTACTTC
CDR3: CASSRRDRETQYF

V: TRBV10-3
J: TRBJ2-1
size: many
D: TRBD2
DNA: TGTGCCACGGTGGCTAGCGGGGGGACGGGCCCGAACAATGAGCAGTTCTTC
CDR3: CATVASGGTGPNNEQFF

V: TRBV20-1
J: TRBJ2-5
size: few
D: .
DNA: TGCAGTGCTAGTATGACCGGACGCCAAGAGACCCAGTACTTC
CDR3: CSASMTGRQETQYF

V: TRBV7-8
J: TRBJ2-1
size: many
D: .
DNA: TGTGCCAGCAGCTTAGTCGGGGTTGACCACAATGAGCAGTTCTTC
CDR3: CASSLVGVDHNEQFF

V: TRBV11-3
J: TRBJ2-2
size: many
D: TRBD2
DNA: TGTGCCAGCAGCGGGGGAGGGACGAACACCGGGGAGCTGTTTTTT
CDR3: CASSGGGTNTGELFF

V: TRBV7-2
J: TRBJ2-1
size: many
D: .
DNA: TGTGCCAGCACCGACGGGCTTCCGGGCTGGAACAATGAGCAGTTCTTC
CDR3: CASTDGLPGWNNEQFF

V: TRBV7-2
J: TRBJ2-1
size: many
D: TRBD1
DNA: TGTGCCAGCAGCTCAAGGTGGGGACAGTTCTACAATGAGCAGTTCTTC
CDR3: CASSSRWGQFYNEQFF

V: TRBV4-3
J: TRBJ2-1
size: many
D: TRBD1
DNA: TGCGCCAGCAGCCAAGCCGCTCGACAGGGAAATGGCAATGAGCAGTTCTTC
CDR3: CASSQAARQGNGNEQFF

V: TRBV7-2
J: TRBJ2-3
size: .
D: TRBD2
DNA: TGTGCCAGCAGCTTGGACGGGGGGACTGATATGCAGTATTTT
CDR3: CASSLDGGTDMQYF

V: TRBV20-1
J: TRBJ2-1
size: many
D: TRBD2
DNA: TGCAGTGCCGTAGAGCGGGGGGCATACAATGAGCAGTTCTTC
CDR3: CSAVERGAYNEQFF

V: TRBV28
J: TRBJ2-7
size: many
D: .
DNA: TGTGCCAGCAGTTTTGGGGCCGGGGGGCACGACGAGCAGTACTTC
CDR3: CASSFGAGGHDEQYF

V: TRBV5-1
J: TRBJ2-3
size: .
D: .
DNA: TGCGCCAGCAGCTTGAAAGTGGGAGATACGCAGTATTTT
CDR3: CASSLKVGDTQYF

V: TRBV6-6
J: TRBJ1-1
size: few
D: TRBD1
DNA: TGTGCCAGCCTCTCCCCGGTCCCAACAGGGGGAGACGCTTTCTTT
CDR3: CASLSPVPTGGDAFF

V: TRBV4-1
J: TRBJ1-1
size: many
D: .
DNA: TGCGCCAGCAGCCAAGCTGAAGGGTTTGGGAACACTGAAGCTTTCTTT
CDR3: CASSQAEGFGNTEAFF

V: TRBV9
J: TRBJ2-3
size: few
D: TRBD2
DNA: TGTGCCAGCAGCGGCGGGACTAGCGTGCCAGATACGCAGTATTTT
CDR3: CASSGGTSVPDTQYF

V: TRBV29-1
J: TRBJ2-3
size: many
D: .
DNA: TGCAGCGTTCGTCGGGGTAGCACAGATACGCAGTATTTT
CDR3: CSVRRGSTDTQYF

V: TRBV7-2
J: TRBJ1-3
size: many
D: TRBD1
DNA: TGTGCCAGCAGCTCGCAGGGGGCCAACACCATATATTTT
CDR3: CASSSQGANTIYF

V: TRBV6-1
J: TRBJ1-3
size: many
D: .
DNA: TGTGCCAGCAGACCCGCTGGACCCTCTGGAAACACCATATATTTT
CDR3: CASRPAGPSGNTIYF

V: TRBV6-1
J: TRBJ2-3
size: many
D: TRBD1
DNA: TGTGCCAGCAGAGCCGCCGGGACAGGGGGCGCGGCGACGTCTTTT
CDR3: CASRAAGTGGAATSF

V: TRBV20-1
J: TRBJ1-1
size: .
D: .
DNA: TGCAGTGCTATACCCGGGACTGGGGGAGAAACTGAAGCTTTCTTT
CDR3: CSAIPGTGGETEAFF

V: TRBV7-9
J: TRBJ1-1
size: many
D: .
DNA: TGTGCCAGCACCCCAGGGTGGGAAGCTTTCTTT
CDR3: CASTPGWEAFF

V: TRBV20-1
J: TRBJ2-1
size: few
D: TRBD2
DNA: TGCAGTGCTGCGACCGTAGCGGGCGCTTACAATGAGCAGTTCTTC
CDR3: CSAATVAGAYNEQFF

V: TRBV7-2
J: TRBJ2-4
size: many
D: .
DNA: TGTGCCAGCAGTCACGCCCGGGGCAAAAACATTCAGTACTTC
CDR3: CASSHARGKNIQYF

V: TRBV28
J: TRBJ2-7
size: many
D: TRBD1
DNA: TGTGCCAGCAGTCTACCGGACAGGGGCTCCTACGAGCAGTACTTC
CDR3: CASSLPDRGSYEQYF

V: TRBV6-1
J: TRBJ1-5
size: many
D: .
DNA: TGTGCCACTAACAGGGACTCCGGTAATCAGCCCCAGCATTTT
CDR3: CATNRDSGNQPQHF

V: TRBV7-2
J: TRBJ1-4
size: many
D: TRBD1
DNA: TGTGCCAGCTCCGGACAGGGGGGCGAAAAACTGTTTTTT
CDR3: CASSGQGGEKLFF

V: TRBV20-1
J: TRBJ1-5
size: many
D: .
DNA: TGCAGTGCGGGGCACGTCGCGCCCCAGCATTTT
CDR3: CSAGHVAPQHF

V: TRBV2
J: TRBJ2-7
size: many
D: .
DNA: TGTGCCAGCAGTAGAAGGGTGGGCTTGGGTGCCTACGAGCAGTACTTC
CDR3: CASSRRVGLGAYEQYF

V: TRBV4-2
J: TRBJ2-3
size: .
D: .
DNA: TGTGCCAGCAGTCCCGAGCCCCGCACAGATACGCAGTATTTT
CDR3: CASSPEPRTDTQYF

V: TRBV4-1
J: TRBJ1-5
size: many
D: TRBD1
DNA: TGCGCCAGCAGCTCGACAGGGGACAATCAGCCCCAGCATTTT
CDR3: CASSSTGDNQPQHF

V: TRBV7-6
J: TRBJ2-2
size: many
D: .
DNA: TGTGCCAGCAGCTTAGTCGATCTGAACACCGGGGAGCTGTTTTTT
CDR3: CASSLVDLNTGELFF

V: TRBV19
J: TRBJ2-1
size: many
D: .
DNA: TGTGCCAGTAGTATGGATCGCTCCTACAATGAGCAGTTCTTC
CDR3: CASSMDRSYNEQFF

V: TRBV6-2/TRBV6-3
J: TRBJ1-1
size: many
D: .
DNA: TGTGCCAGCAGTTACCAACAGCTGAACACTGAAGCTTTCTTT
CDR3: CASSYQQLNTEAFF

V: TRBV10-3
J: TRBJ1-1
size: many
D: .
DNA: TGTGCCATCAGGGGAGCTACAGGAAGGGACACTGAAGCTTTCTTT
CDR3: CAIRGATGRDTEAFF

V: TRBV5-1
J: TRBJ2-1
size: few
D: .
DNA: TGCGCCAGCAGCTTGGGTGGGGCGGTCAATGAGCAGTTCTTC
CDR3: CASSLGGAVNEQFF

V: TRBV7-2
J: TRBJ1-2
size: many
D: .
DNA: TGTGCCAGCGAGGTCCGGGACATGTATTATACCTTC
CDR3: CASEVRDMYYTF

V: TRBV12-3/TRBV12-4
J: TRBJ1-3
size: many
D: TRBD1
DNA: TGTGCCAGCGTTGGGGTGGGACAGTTCGGAAACACCATATATTTT
CDR3: CASVGVGQFGNTIYF

V: TRBV20-1
J: TRBJ2-5
size: .
D: TRBD2
DNA: TGCAGTGCTAGACTAGCGGGGGGCGGAGAGACCCAGTACTTC
CDR3: CSARLAGGGETQYF

V: TRBV20-1
J: TRBJ1-1
size: few
D: .
DNA: TGCAGTGTTTATTCGACCCCAGTGGCTTTCTTT
CDR3: CSVYSTPVAFF

V: TRBV6-2/TRBV6-3
J: TRBJ2-2
size: many
D: .
DNA: TGTGCCAGCTCTCGGCAGCCCGGGGAGCTGTTTTTT
CDR3: CASSRQPGELFF

V: TRBV7-2
J: TRBJ2-5
size: many
D: .
DNA: TGTGCCAGCAGTCTAATCCTAGGCCCCGAGACCCAGTACTTC
CDR3: CASSLILGPETQYF

V: TRBV29-1
J: TRBJ2-2
size: many
D: TRBD1
DNA: TGCAGCGTAGGCACGACCGACAGGGTGACCGGGGAGCTGTTTTTT
CDR3: CSVGTTDRVTGELFF

V: TRBV7-2
J: TRBJ1-1
size: many
D: .
DNA: TGTGCCAGCAGCTTATTTAGGTCCACTGAAGCTTTCTTT
CDR3: CASSLFRSTEAFF

V: TRBV7-8
J: TRBJ2-1
size: many
D: TRBD1
DNA: TGTGCCAGCAGCTTAGTAGGGGGCGGATCCGAGCAGTTCTTC
CDR3: CASSLVGGGSEQFF